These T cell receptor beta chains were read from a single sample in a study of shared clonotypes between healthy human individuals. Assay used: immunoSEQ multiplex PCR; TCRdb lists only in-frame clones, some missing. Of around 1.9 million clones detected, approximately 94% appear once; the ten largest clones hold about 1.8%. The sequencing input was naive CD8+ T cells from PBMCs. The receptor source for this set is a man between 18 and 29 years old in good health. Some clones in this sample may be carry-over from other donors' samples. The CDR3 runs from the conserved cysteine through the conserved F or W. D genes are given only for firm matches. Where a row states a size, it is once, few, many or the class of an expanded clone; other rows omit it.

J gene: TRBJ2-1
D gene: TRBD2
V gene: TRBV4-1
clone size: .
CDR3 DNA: TGCGCCAGCAGCCAAGCCGGGACTAGCGGAGCCAATGAGCAGTTCTTC
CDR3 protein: CASSQAGTSGANEQFF

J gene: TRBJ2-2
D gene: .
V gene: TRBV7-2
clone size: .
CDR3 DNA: TGTGCCAGCAGCTTAATCAACACCGGGGAGCTGTTTTTT
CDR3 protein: CASSLINTGELFF

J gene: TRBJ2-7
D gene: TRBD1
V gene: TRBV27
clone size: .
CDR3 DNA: TGTGCCAGCAGTTCAACGACAGGGTTACCCTACGAGCAGTACTTC
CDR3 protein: CASSSTTGLPYEQYF

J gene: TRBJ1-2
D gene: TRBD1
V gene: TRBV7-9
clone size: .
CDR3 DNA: TGTGCCAGCAGCCCGGACAGGGGGCTTGGTGGCCATGGCTACACCTTC
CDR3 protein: CASSPDRGLGGHGYTF

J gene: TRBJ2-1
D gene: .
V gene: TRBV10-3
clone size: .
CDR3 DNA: TGTGCCATCAGTGACGGGGGGCTCCGAAATGAGCAGTTCTTC
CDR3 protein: CAISDGGLRNEQFF

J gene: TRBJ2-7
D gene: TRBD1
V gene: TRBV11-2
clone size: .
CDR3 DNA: TGTGCCAGCAGCCCCTTAGGGAGACGACAGGGGATGTACTACGAGCAGTACTTC
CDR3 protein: CASSPLGRRQGMYYEQYF

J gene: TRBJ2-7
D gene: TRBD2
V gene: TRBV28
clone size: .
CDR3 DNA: TGTGCCAGCAAAGTAGCGGGCACCTACGAGCAGTACTTC
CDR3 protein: CASKVAGTYEQYF

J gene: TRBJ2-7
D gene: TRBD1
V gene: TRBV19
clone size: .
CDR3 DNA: TGTGCCAGTAGTCCTCGACAGGGCCTCTCCTACGAGCAGTACTTC
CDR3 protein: CASSPRQGLSYEQYF

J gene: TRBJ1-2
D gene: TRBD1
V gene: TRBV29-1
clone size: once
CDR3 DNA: TGCAGCGTCGATACAGGGGCTCGAGAAGGCTACACCTTC
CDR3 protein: CSVDTGAREGYTF

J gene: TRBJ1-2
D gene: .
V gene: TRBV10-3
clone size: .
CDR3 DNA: TGTGCCATCAGTACCACGGGAGTTCTTGGAGGCTACACCTTC
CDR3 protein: CAISTTGVLGGYTF

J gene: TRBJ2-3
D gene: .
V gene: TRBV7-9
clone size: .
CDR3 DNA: TGTGCCAGCAGCTTGGTCAGGGAGATCGCAGATACGCAGTATTTT
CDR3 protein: CASSLVREIADTQYF

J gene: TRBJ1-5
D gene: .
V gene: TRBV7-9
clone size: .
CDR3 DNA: TGTGCCAGCAGCTTAGCTAGCAATCAGCCCCAGCATTTT
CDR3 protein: CASSLASNQPQHF

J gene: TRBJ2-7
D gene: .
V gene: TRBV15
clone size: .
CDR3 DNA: TGTGCCACCAGCAGGTCCAGGGGTTTCAACGAGCAGTACTTC
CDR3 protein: CATSRSRGFNEQYF

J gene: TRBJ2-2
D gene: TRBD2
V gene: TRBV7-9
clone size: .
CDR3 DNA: TGTGCCAGCAGCTTAAGCGGGAGGGCCCTGGCCGGGGAGCTGTTTTTT
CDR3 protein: CASSLSGRALAGELFF

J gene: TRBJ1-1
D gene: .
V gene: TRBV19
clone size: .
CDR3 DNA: TGTGCCAGTAGAGGGACGGTGAACACTGAAGCTTTCTTT
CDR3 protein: CASRGTVNTEAFF

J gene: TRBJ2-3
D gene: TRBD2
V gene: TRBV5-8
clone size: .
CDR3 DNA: TGTGCCAGCAGCTTGGCCTGGCGGGAGGACACAGATACGCAGTATTTT
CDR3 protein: CASSLAWREDTDTQYF

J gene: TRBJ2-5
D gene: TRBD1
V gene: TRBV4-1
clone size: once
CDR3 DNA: TGCGCCAGCAGCCAAGATAGGGGACAGCAAGAGACCCAGTACTTC
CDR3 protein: CASSQDRGQQETQYF

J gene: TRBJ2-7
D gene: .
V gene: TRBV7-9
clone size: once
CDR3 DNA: TGTGCCATAACTCTCTTGGGGGGCAAAACCTACGAGCAGTACTTC
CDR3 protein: CAITLLGGKTYEQYF

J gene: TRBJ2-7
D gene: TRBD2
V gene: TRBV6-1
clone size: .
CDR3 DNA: TGTGCCAGCATTCCTACCAGCGGGAGAAACGAGCAGTACTTC
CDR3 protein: CASIPTSGRNEQYF

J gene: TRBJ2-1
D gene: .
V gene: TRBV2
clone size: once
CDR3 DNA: TGTGCCAGCAGTGTCGGTCTAGCGTACTACAATGAGCAGTTCTTC
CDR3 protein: CASSVGLAYYNEQFF

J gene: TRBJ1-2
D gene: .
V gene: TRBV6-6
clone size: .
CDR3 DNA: TGTGCCAGCAGACAAACAGGGAACTATGGCTACACCTTC
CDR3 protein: CASRQTGNYGYTF

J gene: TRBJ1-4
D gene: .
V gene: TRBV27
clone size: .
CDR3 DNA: TGTGCCAGCAGTTTATCGATGCAGGGGCGGGGTGAAAAACTGTTTTTT
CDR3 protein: CASSLSMQGRGEKLFF

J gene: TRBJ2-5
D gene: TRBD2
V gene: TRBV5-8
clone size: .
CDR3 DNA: TGTGCCAGCAGCGCCGGGACTAAACAAGAGACCCAGTACTTC
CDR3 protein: CASSAGTKQETQYF

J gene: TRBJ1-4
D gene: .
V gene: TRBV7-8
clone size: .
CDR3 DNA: TGTGCCAGCAGCTTAGGTCCGACTAAAGAAAAACTGTTTTTT
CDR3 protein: CASSLGPTKEKLFF

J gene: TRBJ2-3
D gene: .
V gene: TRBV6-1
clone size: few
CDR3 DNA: TGTGCCAGCAGTGACCCCCGGCTAGCGACGGTCTCTAGCACAGATACGCAGTATTTT
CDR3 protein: CASSDPRLATVSSTDTQYF

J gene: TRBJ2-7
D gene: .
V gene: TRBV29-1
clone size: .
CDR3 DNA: TGCAGCGTAGAAACAGGTTACTACGAGCAGTACTTC
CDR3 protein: CSVETGYYEQYF

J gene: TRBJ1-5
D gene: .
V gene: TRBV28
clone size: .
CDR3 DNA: TGTGCCAGCAGTTACCCTGGGCCGCAAGTTAGTGCAAGCAATCAGCCCCAGCATTTT
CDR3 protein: CASSYPGPQVSASNQPQHF

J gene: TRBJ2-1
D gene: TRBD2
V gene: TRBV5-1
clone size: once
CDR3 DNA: TGCGCCAGCAGCCATCTTTCTAGCGGAGCCTACAATGAGCAGTTCTTC
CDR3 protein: CASSHLSSGAYNEQFF

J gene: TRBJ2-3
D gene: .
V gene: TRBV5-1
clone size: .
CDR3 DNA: TGCGCCAGCAGCCCCCCGGCTAGCGCCCTGCAGTATTTT
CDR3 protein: CASSPPASALQYF

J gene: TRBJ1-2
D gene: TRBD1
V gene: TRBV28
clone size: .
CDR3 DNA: TGTGCCAGCAGTCAACCGGACAGGGGCGATGGCTACACCTTC
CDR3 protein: CASSQPDRGDGYTF

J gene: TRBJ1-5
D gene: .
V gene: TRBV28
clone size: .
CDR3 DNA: TGTGCCAGCAGTACGGACAGATATCAGCCCCAGCATTTT
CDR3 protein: CASSTDRYQPQHF

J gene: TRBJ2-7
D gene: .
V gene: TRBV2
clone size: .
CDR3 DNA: TGTGCCAGCAGTGCCGGTCGTTCCTACGAGCAGTACTTC
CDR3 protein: CASSAGRSYEQYF

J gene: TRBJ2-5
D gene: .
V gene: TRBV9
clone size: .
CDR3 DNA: TGTGCCAGCAGCGCCAGGGCTAGTAGGCAAGAGACCCAGTACTTC
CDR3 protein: CASSARASRQETQYF

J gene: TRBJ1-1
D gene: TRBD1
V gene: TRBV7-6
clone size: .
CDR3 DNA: TGTGCCAGCAGCCCTAGGACAGGGGTCCTGAACACTGAAGCTTTCTTT
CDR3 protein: CASSPRTGVLNTEAFF

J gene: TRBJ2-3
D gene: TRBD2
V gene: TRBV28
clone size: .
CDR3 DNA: TGTGCCAGCAGTTTACCCTTAGCGGGAGGGATCACAGATACGCAGTATTTT
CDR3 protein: CASSLPLAGGITDTQYF

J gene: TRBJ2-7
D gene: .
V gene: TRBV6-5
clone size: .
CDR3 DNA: TGTGCCAGCAGGTCCTTCAGGGGTGATAGGTACGAGCAGTACTTC
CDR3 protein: CASRSFRGDRYEQYF